This T cell receptor (beta chain) was obtained from a study of blood T cell repertoires in COVID-19. Trimming at V came to 5 bases and at J to 5 bases, leaving 11 bases not matched to a gene. Germline V CDR1 and CDR2: SEHNR, FQNEAQ (reference sequence). This CDR3 is 15 amino acids long. TCRdb's table, derived via immunoSEQ multiplex PCR, lists solely in-frame clones and lacks some. The profile shows 84,000 or so clones, 65% to 85% of them singletons. The source of this sequence is a man older than 75 with active or convalescent COVID-19. The sequenced sample consisted of peripheral blood. The chain combines TRBV7-9 with TRBJ1-2; 7 bases fit TRBD1. In DNA form, the CDR3 reads TGTGCCAGCAGCCCTAGGGGGCTCCAGATATATGGCTACACCTTC. Translating gives CASSPRGLQIYGYTF.